This T cell receptor (beta chain) comes out of a study of T cells after yellow fever vaccination. The wider study: Low-cell-number fractions underwent preparation using SMART-Seq v4 Ultra Low Input.

For TCR, cDNA came from 5'RACE template switching, which added a universal primer site and UMIs. From the 5' RACE reads, TCRdb called clonotypes with MiXCR, one entry per CDR3 protein. The sample holds approximately 34,000 distinct CDR3 sequences, 6.5% to 8.5% seen once. Per germline, CDR1 SGHRS and CDR2 YFSETQ. The CDR3 length is 14 residues. Trimming shortened V by 4 bases and J by 3 bases, and 13 bases separated the two germline ends. Many counts were recorded for this clonotype. General study findings and limits: After the booster, nearly 98% of CD4 and 88% of CD8 primary-response clones were re-detected. The study noted that FACS-sorted repertoires could contain abundant clonotypes contaminating from the bulk population.

Source: PBMCs, either bulk or a sorted T-cell subset (CD4+, CD8+, memory, or dextramer-sorted; not recorded which), taken on the day of the first yellow fever vaccination. The chain has TRBV5-1 and TRBJ1-2, with TRBD1 as a possible D gene (5 bases). The TCR originated in a man between 18 and 29 years old who received the YFV17D yellow fever vaccine. This CDR3 reads CASSRGTSDYGYTF. DNA for the CDR3: TGCGCCAGCAGCCGGGGGACCTCCGACTATGGCTACACCTTC.